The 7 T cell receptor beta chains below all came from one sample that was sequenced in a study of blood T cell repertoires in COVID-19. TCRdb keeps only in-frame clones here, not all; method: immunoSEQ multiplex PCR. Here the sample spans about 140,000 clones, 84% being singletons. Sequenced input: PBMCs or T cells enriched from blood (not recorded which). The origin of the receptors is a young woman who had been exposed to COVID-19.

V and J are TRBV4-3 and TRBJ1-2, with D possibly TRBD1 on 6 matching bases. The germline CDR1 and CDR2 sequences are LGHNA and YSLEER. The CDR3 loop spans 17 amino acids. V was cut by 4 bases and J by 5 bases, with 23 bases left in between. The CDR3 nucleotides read TGCGCCAGCAGCCCCAAACCGAAGACGACAGGTCCATATGGCTACACCTTC. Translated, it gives CASSPKPKTTGPYGYTF.

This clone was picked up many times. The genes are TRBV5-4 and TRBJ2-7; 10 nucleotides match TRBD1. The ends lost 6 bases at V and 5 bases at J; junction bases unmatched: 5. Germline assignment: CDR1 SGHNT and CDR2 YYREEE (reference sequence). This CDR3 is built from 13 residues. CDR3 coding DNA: TGTGCCAGCACCCGACAGGGGGCCGACGAGCAGTACTTC. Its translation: CASTRQGADEQYF.

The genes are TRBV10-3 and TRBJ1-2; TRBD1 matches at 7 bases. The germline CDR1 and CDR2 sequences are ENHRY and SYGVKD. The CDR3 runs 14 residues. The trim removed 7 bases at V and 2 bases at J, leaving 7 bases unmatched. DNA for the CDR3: TGTGCCATCAACCCTGGGGACAGCAACTATGGCTACACCTTC. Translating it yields CAINPGDSNYGYTF.

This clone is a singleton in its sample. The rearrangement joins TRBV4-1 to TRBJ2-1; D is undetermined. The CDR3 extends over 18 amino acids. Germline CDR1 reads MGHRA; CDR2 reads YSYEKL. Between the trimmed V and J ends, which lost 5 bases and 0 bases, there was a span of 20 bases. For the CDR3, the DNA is TGCGCCAGCAGCTCAACCTCATCGGGTATCAGCTCCTACAATGAGCAGTTCTTC. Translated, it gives CASSSTSSGISSYNEQFF.

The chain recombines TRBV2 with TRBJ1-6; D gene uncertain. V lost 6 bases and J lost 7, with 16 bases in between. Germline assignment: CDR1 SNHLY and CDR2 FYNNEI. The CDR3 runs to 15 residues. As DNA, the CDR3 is TGTGCCAGCAGAGCATCGGGAACCTTGAATTCACCCCTCCACTTT. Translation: CASRASGTLNSPLHF. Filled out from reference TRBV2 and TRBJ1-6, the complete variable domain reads EPEVTQTPSHQVTQMGQEVILRCVPISNHLYFYWYRQILGQKVEFLVSFYNNEISEKSEIFDDQFSVERPDGSNFTLKIRSTKLEDSAMYFCASRASGTLNSPLHFGNGTRLTVT.

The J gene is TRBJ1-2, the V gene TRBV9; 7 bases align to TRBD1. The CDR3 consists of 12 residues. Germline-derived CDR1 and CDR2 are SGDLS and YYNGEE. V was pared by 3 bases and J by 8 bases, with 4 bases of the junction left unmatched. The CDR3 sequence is CASSANRGGYTF. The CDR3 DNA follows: TGTGCCAGCAGCGCTAACAGGGGCGGCTACACCTTC.

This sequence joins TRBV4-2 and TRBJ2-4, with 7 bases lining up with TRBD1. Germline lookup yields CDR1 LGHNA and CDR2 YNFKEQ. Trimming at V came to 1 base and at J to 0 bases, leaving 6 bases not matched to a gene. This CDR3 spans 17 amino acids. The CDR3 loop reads CASSQVGTALAKNIQYF. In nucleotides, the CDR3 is TGTGCCAGCAGCCAAGTCGGGACAGCTCTAGCCAAAAACATTCAGTACTTC.